This T cell receptor beta chain was identified during a study of neurological immune-mediated disorders. This clonotype was counted at least ten times. Its antigen remains unknown. V lost 6 bases and J lost 5, with 7 bases in between. CDR3 size: 11 residues. Study-level points and caveats: CDR3 amino acid sequences of expanded clones were not shared across subjects, a result suggesting private repertoires in all groups. Among 34 multiple sclerosis patients, 18 had repertoires that phylogenetic grouping placed in one related-CDR3 cluster, a possible signature. HTLV-1-associated myelopathy had the most TCR clonal expansion, whereas multiple sclerosis had the least (lower than in healthy controls).

Each sequencing run yielded over 170 million TCR-beta sequences from 15-18 subjects. From the 5' RACE reads, TCRdb called clonotypes with MiXCR, one entry per CDR3 protein. The sample includes around 60,000 distinct CDR3 sequences, roughly 3.5% of them seen just once. The chain combines TRBV12-3 or TRBV12-4 with TRBJ1-2; D not resolved. The receptor was isolated from a woman aged 60-70 years with multiple sclerosis. Material: PBMCs. CDR3 sequence: CASRTGYGYTF. The CDR3 DNA is TGTGCCAGCAGGACGGGGTATGGCTACACCTTC.